One and the same sample provided the 3 T cell receptor beta chains below, sequenced in a study of shared clonotypes between healthy human individuals. Clones were sequenced by immunoSEQ multiplex PCR, and TCRdb holds only the in-frame ones, with some missing. The repertoire includes fewer than 1 million clones, 90% to 98% of them detected once, and 0.2% to 0.25% sits in the top ten. Positively selected for CCR7, the CD45RO-negative cells used as naive CD8 cells excluded terminally differentiated effector memory CD45RA+ cells. The specimen sequenced was naive CD8+ T cells sorted from blood. All receptors derive from a man aged 25 to 40 in good health.

CDR3 protein: CASSGGGTSTYEQYF. The DNA for the CDR3 is TGTGCCAGCAGCGGGGGTGGGACTAGCACCTACGAGCAGTACTTC. The chain carries TRBV9 and TRBJ2-7; 9 bases match TRBD2. Germline trimming cut 3 bases from V and 2 bases from J; bases unmatched to any gene: 6. The CDR3 totals 15 residues. Germline CDR1 SGDLS, CDR2 YYNGEE.

This chain joins TRBV11-3 and TRBJ2-3; a possible D gene is TRBD1 (5 bases). In germline, CDR1 is SGHNT, CDR2 YENEEA. V shed 2 bases and J shed 0 bases, with 9 bases lying between them. The CDR3 spans 15 residues. The CDR3 is CASSLTTVSTDTQYF. The CDR3 DNA follows: TGTGCCAGCAGCTTAACGACAGTCAGCACAGATACGCAGTATTTT.

The V call is TRBV15, the J call TRBJ1-1; D uncertain. Germline V lookup: CDR1 LNHNV, CDR2 YYDKDF (reference sequence). The CDR3 is 13 amino acids. V lost 4 bases and J 4 bases, leaving 10 bases between the germline ends. The CDR3 is CATSNGVTTEAFF. The CDR3 bases are TGTGCCACCAGCAACGGTGTCACCACTGAAGCTTTCTTT.